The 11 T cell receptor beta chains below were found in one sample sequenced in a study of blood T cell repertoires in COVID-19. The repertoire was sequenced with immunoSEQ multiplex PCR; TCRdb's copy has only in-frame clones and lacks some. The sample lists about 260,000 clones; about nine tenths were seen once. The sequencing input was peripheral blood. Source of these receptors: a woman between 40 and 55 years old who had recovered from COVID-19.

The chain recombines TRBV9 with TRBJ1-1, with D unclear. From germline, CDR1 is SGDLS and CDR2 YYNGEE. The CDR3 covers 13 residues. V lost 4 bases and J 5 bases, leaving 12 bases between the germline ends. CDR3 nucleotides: TGTGCCAGCAGCCGGATTCACGGGACTGAAGCTTTCTTT. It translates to CASSRIHGTEAFF.

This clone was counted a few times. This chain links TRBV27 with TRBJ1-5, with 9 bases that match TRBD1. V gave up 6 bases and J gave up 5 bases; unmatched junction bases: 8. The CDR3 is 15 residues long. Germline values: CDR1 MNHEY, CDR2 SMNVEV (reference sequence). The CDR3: CASSTGGASHQPQHF. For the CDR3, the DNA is TGTGCCAGCAGCACAGGGGGCGCGAGTCATCAGCCCCAGCATTTT.

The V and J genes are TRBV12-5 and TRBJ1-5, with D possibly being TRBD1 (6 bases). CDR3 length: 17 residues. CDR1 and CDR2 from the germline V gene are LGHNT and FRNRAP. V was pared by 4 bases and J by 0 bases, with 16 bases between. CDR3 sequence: CASGWPTGENSNQPQHF. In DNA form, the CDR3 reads TGTGCTAGTGGTTGGCCGACAGGAGAAAATAGCAATCAGCCCCAGCATTTT.

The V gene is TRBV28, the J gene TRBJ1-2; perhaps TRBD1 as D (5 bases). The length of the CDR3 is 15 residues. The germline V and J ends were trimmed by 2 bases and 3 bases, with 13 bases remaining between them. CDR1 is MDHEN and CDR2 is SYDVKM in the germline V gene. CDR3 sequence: CASSLAVGGDYGYTF. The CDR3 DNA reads TGTGCCAGCAGTTTAGCGGTCGGGGGGGACTATGGCTACACCTTC.

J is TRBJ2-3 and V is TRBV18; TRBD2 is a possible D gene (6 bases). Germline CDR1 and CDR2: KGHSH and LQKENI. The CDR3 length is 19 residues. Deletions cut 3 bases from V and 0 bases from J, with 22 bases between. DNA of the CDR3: TGTGCCAGCTCACCCATCTTATCTCCCGGGACTGCCAGCACAGATACGCAGTATTTT. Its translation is CASSPILSPGTASTDTQYF.

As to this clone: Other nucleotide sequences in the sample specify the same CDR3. CDR3 sequence: CASSPGVGYTF. The CDR3 coding sequence is TGTGCCAGCAGTCCAGGGGTCGGCTACACCTTC. This chain links TRBV27 with TRBJ1-2; TRBD1 is a possible D gene (6 bases). Per germline, CDR1 MNHEY and CDR2 SMNVEV (reference sequence). The ends were cut back, 5 bases at V and 8 bases at J, with 9 bases in the middle. This CDR3 comprises 11 residues.

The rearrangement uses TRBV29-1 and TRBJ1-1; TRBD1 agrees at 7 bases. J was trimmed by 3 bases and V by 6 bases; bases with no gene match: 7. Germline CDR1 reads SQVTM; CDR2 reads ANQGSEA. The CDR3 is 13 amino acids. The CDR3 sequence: CSVARTGDTEAFF. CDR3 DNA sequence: TGCAGCGTGGCAAGGACAGGCGACACTGAAGCTTTCTTT.

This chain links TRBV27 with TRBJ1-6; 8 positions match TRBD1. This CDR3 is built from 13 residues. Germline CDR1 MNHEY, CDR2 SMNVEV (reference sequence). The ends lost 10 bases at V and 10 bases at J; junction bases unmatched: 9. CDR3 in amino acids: CATAGTGGSPLHF. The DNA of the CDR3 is TGTGCCACCGCCGGGACAGGAGGGTCACCCCTCCACTTT.

CDR3 in DNA: TGTGCCAGCAGTGAATGGGACAGGGGCACCGGGGAGCTGTTTTTT. Translated, it gives CASSEWDRGTGELFF. The chain is built from TRBV2 and TRBJ2-2, with TRBD1 matching over 10 bases. From germline, CDR1 is SNHLY and CDR2 FYNNEI. This CDR3 is built from 15 residues. The ends lost 2 bases at V and 4 bases at J; junction bases unmatched: 1.

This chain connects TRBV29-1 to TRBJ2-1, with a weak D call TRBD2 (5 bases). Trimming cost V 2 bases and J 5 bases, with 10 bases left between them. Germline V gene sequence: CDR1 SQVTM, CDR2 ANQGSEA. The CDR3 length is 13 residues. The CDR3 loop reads CSVEKDGDNEQFF. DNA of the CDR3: TGCAGCGTTGAAAAGGACGGGGACAATGAGCAGTTCTTC.

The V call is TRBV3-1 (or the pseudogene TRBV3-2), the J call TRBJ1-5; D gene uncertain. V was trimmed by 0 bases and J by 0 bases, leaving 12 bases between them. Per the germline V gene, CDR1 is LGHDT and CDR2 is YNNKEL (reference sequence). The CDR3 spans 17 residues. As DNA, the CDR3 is TGTGCCAGCAGCCAAGATTATGGCCAGTATAGCAATCAGCCCCAGCATTTT. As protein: CASSQDYGQYSNQPQHF.